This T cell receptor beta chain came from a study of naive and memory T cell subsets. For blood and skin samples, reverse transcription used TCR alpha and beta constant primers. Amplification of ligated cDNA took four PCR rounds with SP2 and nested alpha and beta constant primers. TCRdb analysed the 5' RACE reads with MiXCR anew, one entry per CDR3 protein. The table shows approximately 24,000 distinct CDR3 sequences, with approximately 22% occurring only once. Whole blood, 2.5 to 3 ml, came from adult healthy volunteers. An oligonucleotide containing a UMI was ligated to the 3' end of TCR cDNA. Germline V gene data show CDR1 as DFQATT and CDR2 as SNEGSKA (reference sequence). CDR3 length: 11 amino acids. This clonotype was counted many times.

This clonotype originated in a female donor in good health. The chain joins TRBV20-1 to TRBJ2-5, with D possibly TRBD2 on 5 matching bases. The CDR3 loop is CSGIVEFSQYF. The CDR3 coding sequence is TGCAGCGGGATCGTCGAGTTTTCCCAGTACTTC.